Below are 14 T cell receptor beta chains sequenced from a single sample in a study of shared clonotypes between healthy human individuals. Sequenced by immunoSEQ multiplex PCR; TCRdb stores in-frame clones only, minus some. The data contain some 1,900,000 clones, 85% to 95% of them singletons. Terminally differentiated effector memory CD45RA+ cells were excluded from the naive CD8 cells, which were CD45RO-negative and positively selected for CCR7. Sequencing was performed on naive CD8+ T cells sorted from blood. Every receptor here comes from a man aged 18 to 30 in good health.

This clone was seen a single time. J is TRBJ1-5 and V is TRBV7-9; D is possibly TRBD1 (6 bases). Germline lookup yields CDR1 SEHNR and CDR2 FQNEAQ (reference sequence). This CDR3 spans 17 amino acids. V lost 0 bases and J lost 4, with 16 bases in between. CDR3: CASSLAVGQGQNQPQHF. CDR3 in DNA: TGTGCCAGCAGCTTAGCGGTCGGGCAGGGGCAAAATCAGCCCCAGCATTTT.

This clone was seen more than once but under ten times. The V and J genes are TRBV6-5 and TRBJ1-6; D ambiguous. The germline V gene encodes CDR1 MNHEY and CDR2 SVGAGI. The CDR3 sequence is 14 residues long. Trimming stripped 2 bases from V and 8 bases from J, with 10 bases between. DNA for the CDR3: TGTGCCAGCAGTTACGGGCCCCCGGATTCACCCCTCCACTTT. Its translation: CASSYGPPDSPLHF.

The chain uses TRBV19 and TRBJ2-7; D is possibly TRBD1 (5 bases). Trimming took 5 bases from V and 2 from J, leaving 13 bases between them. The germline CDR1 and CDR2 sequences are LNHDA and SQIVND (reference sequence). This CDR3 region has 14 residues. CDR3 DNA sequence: TGTGCCAGTAGTGCCCAGGGCACCCCCTACGAGCAGTACTTC. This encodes CASSAQGTPYEQYF. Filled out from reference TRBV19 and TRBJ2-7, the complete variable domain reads DGGITQSPKYLFRKEGQNVTLSCEQNLNHDAMYWYRQDPGQGLRLIYYSQIVNDFQKGDIAEGYSVSREKKESFPLTVTSAQKNPTAFYLCASSAQGTPYEQYFGPGTRLTVT.

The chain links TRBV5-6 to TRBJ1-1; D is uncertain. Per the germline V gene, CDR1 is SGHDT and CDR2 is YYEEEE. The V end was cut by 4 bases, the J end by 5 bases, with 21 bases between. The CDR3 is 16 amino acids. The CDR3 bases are TGTGCCAGCAGCCGGCAGCCGTACCTTGAACGGACTGAAGCTTTCTTT. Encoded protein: CASSRQPYLERTEAFF.

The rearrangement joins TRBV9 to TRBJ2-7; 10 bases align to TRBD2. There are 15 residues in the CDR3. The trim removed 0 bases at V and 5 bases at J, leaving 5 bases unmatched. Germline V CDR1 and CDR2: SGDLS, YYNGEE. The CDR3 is CASSVGGLAFDEQYF. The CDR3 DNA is TGTGCCAGCAGCGTAGGGGGACTAGCGTTTGACGAGCAGTACTTC.

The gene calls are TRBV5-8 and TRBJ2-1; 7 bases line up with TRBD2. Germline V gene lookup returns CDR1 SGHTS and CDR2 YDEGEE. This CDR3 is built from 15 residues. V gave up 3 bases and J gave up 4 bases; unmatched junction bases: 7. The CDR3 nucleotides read TGTGCCAGCAGCTCCCCTGCGGGGGTATACAATGAGCAGTTCTTC. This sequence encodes CASSSPAGVYNEQFF. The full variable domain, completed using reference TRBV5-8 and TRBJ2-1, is EAGVTQSPTHLIKTRGQQATLRCSPISGHTSVYWYQQALGLGLQFLLWYDEGEERNRGNFPPRFSGRQFPNYSSELNVNALELEDSALYLCASSSPAGVYNEQFFGPGTRLTVL.

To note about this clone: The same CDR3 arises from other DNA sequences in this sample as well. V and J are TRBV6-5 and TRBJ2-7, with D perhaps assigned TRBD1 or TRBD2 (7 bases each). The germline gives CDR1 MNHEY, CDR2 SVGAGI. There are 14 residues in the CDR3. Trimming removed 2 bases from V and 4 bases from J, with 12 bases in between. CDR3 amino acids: CASSYGQGGYEQYF. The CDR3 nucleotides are TGTGCCAGCAGTTACGGGCAGGGGGGGTACGAGCAGTACTTC.

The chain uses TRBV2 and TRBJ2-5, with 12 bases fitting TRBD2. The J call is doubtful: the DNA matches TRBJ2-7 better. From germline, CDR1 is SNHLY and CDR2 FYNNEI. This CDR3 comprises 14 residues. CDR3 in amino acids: CASSGLAGVYEQYF. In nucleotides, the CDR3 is TGTGCCAGCAGTGGACTAGCGGGAGTTTACGAGCAGTACTTC.

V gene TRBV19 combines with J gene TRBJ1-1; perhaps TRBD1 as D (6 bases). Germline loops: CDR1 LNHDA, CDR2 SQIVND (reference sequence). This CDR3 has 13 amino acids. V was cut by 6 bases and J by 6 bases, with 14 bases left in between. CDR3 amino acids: CASRTTGLAEAFF. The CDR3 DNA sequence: TGTGCCAGTAGGACGACAGGTCTGGCTGAAGCTTTCTTT.

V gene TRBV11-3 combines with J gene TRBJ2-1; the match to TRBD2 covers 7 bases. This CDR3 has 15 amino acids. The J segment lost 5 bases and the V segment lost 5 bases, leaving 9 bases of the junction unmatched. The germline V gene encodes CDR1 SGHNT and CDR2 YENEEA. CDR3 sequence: CASSPRENPNNEQFF. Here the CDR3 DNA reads TGTGCCAGCAGCCCGCGGGAGAACCCCAACAATGAGCAGTTCTTC.

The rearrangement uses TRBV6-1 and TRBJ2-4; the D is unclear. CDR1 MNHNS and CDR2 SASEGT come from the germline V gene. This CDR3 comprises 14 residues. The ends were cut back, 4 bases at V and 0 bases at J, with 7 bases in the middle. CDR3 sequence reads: CASSGPGAKNIQYF. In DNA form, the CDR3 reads TGTGCCAGCAGTGGACCTGGAGCCAAAAACATTCAGTACTTC.

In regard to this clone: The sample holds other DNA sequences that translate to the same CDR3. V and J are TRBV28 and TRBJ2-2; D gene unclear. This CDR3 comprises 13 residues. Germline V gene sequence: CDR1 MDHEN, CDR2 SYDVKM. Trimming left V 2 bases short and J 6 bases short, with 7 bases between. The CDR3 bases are TGTGCCAGCAGTTTAATAGGAGCCGGGGAGCTGTTTTTT. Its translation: CASSLIGAGELFF.

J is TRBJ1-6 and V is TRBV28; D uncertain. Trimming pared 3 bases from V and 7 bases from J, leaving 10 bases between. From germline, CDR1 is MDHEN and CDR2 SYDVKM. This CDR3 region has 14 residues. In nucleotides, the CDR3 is TGTGCCAGCAGTTTTTCCCTGGGAAATTCACCCCTCCACTTT. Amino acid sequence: CASSFSLGNSPLHF.

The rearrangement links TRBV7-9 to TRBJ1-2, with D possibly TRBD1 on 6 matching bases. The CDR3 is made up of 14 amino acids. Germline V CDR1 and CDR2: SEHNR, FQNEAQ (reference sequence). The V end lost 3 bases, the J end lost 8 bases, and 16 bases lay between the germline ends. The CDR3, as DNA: TGTGCCAGCAGCTTTGCAGGGGAGGCTTGGGGCTACACCTTC. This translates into CASSFAGEAWGYTF.